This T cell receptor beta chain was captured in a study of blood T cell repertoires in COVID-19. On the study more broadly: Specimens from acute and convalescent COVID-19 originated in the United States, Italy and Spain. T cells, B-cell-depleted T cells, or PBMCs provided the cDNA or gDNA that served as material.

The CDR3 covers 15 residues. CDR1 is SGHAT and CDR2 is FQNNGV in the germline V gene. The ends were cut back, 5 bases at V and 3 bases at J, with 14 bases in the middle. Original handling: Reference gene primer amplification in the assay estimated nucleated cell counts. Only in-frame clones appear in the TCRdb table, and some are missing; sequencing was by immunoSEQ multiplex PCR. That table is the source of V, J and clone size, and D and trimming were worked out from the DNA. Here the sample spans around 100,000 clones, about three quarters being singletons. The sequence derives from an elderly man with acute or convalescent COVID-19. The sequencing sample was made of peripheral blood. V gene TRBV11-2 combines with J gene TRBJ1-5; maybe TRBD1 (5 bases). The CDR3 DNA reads TGTGCCAGCAGCCCTAGGACGGGACTCAATCAGCCCCAGCATTTT. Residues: CASSPRTGLNQPQHF.